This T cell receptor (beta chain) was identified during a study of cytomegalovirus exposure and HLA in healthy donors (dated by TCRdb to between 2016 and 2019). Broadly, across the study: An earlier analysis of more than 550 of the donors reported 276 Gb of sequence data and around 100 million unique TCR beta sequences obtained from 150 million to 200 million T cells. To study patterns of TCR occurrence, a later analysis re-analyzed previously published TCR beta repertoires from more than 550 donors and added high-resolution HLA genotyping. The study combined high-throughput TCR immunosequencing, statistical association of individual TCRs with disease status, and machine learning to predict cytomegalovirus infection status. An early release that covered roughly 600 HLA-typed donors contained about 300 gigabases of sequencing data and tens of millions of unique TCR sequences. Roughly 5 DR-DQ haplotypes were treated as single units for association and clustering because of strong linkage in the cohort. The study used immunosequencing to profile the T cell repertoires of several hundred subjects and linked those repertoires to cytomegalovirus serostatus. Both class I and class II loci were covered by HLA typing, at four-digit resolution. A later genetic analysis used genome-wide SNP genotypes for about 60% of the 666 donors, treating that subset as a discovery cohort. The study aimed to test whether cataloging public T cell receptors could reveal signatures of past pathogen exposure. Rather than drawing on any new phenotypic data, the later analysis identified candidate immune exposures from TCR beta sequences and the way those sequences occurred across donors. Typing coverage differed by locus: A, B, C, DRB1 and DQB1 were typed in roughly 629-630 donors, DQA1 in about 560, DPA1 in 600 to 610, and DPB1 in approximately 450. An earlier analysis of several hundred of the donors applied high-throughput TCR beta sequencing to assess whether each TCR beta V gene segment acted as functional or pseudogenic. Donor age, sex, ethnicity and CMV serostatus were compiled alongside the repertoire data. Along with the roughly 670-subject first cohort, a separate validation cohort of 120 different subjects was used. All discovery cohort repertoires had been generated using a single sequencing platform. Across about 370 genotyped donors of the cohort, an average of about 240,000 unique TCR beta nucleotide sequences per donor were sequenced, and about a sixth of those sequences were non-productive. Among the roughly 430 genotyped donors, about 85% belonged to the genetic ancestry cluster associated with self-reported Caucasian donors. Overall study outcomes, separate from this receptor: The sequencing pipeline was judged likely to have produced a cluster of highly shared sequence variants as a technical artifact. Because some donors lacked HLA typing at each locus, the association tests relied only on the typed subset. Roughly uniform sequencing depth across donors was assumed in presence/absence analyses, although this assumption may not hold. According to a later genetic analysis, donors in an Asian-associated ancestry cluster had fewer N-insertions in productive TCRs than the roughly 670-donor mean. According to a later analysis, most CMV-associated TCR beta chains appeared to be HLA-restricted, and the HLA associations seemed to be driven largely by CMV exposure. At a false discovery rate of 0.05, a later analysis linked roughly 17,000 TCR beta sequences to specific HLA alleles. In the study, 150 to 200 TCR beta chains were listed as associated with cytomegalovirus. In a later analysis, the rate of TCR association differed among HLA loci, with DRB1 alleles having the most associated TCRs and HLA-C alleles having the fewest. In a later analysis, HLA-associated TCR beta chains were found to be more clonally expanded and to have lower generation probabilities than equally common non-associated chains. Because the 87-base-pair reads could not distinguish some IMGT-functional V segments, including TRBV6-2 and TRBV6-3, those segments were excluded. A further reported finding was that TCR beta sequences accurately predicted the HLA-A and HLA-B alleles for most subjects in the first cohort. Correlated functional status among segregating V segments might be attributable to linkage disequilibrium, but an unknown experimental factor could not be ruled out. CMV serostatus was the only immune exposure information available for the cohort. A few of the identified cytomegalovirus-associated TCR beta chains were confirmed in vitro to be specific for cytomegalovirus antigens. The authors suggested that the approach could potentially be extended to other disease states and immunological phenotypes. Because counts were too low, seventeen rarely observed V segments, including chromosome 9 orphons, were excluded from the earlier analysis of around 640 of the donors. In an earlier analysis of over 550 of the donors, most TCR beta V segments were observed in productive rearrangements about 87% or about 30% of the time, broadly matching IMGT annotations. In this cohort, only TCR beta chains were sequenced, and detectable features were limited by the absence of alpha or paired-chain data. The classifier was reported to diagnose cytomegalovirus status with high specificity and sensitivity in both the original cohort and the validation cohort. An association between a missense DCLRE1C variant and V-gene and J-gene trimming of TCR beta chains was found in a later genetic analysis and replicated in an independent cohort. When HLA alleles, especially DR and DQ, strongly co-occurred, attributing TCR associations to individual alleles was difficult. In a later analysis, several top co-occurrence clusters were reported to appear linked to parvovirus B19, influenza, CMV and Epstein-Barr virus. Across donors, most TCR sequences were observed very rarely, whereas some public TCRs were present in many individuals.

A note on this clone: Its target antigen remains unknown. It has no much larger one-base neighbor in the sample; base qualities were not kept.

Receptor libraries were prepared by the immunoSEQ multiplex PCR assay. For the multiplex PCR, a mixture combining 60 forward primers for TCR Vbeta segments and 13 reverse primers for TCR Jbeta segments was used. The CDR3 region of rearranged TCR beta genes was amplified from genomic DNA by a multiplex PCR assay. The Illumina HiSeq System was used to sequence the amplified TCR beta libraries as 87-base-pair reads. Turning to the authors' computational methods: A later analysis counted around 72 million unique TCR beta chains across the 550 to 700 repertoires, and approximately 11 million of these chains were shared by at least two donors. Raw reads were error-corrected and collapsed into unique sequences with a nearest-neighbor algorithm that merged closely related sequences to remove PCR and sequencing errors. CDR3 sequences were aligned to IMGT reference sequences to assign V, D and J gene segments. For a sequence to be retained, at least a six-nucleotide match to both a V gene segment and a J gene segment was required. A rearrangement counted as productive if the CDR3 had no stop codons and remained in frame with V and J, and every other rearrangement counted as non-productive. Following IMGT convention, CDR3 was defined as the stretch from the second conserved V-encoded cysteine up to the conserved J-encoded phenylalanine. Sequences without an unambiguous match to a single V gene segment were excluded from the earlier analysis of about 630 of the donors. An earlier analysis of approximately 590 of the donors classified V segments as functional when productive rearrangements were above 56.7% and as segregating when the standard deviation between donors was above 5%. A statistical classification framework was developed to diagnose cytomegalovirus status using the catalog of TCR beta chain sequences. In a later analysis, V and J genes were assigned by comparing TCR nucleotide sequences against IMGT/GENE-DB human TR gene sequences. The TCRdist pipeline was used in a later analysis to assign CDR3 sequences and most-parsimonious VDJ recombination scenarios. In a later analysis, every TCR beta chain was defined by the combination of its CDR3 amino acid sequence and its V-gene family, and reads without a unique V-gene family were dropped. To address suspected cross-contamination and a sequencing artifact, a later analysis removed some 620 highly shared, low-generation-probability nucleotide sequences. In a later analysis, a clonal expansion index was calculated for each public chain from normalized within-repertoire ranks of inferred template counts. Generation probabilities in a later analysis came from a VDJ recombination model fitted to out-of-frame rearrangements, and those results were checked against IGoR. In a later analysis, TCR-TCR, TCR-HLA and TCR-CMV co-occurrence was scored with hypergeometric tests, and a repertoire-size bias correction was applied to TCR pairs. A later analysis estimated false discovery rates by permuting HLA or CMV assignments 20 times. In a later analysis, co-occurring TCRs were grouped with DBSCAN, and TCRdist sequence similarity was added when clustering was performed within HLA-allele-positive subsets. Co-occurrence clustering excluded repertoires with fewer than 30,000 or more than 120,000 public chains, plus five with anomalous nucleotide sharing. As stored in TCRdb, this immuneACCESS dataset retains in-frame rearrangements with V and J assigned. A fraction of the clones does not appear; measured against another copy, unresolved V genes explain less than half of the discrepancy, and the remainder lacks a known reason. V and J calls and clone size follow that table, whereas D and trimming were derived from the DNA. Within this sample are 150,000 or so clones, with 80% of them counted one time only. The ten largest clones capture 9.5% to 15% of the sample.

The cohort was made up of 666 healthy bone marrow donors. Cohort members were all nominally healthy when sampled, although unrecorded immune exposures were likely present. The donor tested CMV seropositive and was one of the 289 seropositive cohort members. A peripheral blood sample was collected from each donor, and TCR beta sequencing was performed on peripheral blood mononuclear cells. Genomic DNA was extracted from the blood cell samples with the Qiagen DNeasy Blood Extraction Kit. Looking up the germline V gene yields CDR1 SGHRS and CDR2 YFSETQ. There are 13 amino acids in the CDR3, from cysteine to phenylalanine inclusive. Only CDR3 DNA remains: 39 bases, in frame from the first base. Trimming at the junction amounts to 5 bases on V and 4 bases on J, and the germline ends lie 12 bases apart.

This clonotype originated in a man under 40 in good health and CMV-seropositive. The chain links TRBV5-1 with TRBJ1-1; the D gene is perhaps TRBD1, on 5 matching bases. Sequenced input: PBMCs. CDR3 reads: CASRRDFSTEAFF. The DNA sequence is TGCGCCAGCAGGCGGGACTTTTCCACTGAAGCTTTCTTT. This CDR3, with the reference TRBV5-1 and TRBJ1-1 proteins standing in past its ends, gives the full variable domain KAGVTQTPRYLIKTRGQQVTLSCSPISGHRSVSWYQQTPGQGLQFLFEYFSETQRNKGNFPGRFSGRQFSNSRSEMNVSTLELGDSALYLCASRRDFSTEAFFGQGTRLTVV.